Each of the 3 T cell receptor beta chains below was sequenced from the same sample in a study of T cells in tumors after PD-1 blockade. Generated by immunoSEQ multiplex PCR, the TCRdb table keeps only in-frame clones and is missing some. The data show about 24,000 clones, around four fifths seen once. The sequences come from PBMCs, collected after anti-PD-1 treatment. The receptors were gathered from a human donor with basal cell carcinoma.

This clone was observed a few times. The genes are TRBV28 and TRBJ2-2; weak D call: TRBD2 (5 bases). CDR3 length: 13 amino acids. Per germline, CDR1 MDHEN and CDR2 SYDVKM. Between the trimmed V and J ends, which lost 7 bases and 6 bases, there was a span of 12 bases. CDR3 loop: CASTPLGAGELFF. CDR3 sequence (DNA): TGTGCCAGCACCCCCTTGGGAGCCGGGGAGCTGTTTTTT.

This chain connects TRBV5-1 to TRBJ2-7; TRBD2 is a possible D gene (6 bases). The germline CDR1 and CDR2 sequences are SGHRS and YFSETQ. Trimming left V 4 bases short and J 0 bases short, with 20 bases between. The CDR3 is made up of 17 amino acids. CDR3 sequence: CASSIDKEGGSSYEQYF. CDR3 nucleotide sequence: TGCGCCAGCAGCATAGATAAGGAGGGTGGGAGCTCCTACGAGCAGTACTTC.

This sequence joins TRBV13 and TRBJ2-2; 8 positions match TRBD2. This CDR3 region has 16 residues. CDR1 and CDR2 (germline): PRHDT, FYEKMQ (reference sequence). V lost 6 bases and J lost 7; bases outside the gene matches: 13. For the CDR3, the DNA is TGTGCCAGCAGAAAAGGGAGCGGGGGACTAATCGGGGAGCTGTTTTTT. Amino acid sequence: CASRKGSGGLIGELFF.